Shown below are 20 T cell receptor beta chains from a single sample sequenced in a study of post-analysis software for immune sequencing data. Overall study results and limits: Patients showed TRBV5-6, TRBV5-1 and TRBV20-1 among five TRBV segments more frequent than in controls.

Unique-molecular-identifier-tagged TCR beta cDNA libraries were used. TCRdb reprocessed the PCR reads via MiXCR and lists one record per CDR3 protein. The sample holds a few hundred thousand distinct CDR3 sequences, roughly 34% seen once. No antigen has been assigned to these receptors. The sequencing sample was made of blood. These receptors all stem from a girl under 18 with multiple sclerosis.

The chain links TRBV5-1 to TRBJ2-5; D is ambiguous. Between the trimmed V and J ends, which lost 0 bases and 2 bases, there was a span of 8 bases. CDR1 and CDR2 (germline): SGHRS, YFSETQ. The length of the CDR3 is 14 residues. CDR3 protein: CASSLGAPQETQYF. The CDR3 bases are TGCGCCAGCAGCTTGGGCGCTCCACAAGAGACCCAGTACTTC. Full variable domain (outside the CDR3, taken from reference TRBV5-1 and TRBJ2-5): KAGVTQTPRYLIKTRGQQVTLSCSPISGHRSVSWYQQTPGQGLQFLFEYFSETQRNKGNFPGRFSGRQFSNSRSEMNVSTLELGDSALYLCASSLGAPQETQYFGPGTRLLVL.

This clonotype has only a few counts. The CDR3 is CASSIGGQGTDTQYF. The DNA for the CDR3 is TGTGCCAGTAGTATCGGTGGACAGGGCACAGATACGCAGTATTTT. The V and J genes are TRBV19 and TRBJ2-3; 7 bases fit TRBD1. This CDR3 has 15 amino acids. The ends lost 3 bases at V and 1 base at J; junction bases unmatched: 4. Germline lookup yields CDR1 LNHDA and CDR2 SQIVND (reference sequence).

This clonotype occurred once. The chain carries TRBV25-1 and TRBJ2-3; TRBD2 matches at 10 bases. CDR1 is MGHDK and CDR2 is SYGVNS in the germline V gene. The J segment lost 6 bases and the V segment lost 7 bases, leaving 10 bases of the junction unmatched. The CDR3 is 15 amino acids. The CDR3 DNA sequence: TGTGCCAGCAAAGGGGAGCGGGGGGGCTTTGATACGCAGTATTTT. This gives the protein CASKGERGGFDTQYF.

The CDR3 sequence is CASSPGLALEQFF. CDR3 sequence (DNA): TGTGCCAGCAGCCCTGGACTAGCCTTGGAGCAGTTCTTC. The chain employs TRBV14 and TRBJ2-1, with TRBD2 identical over 8 bases. CDR3 size: 13 residues. Germline CDR1 is SGHDN and CDR2 is FVKESK. V gave up 4 bases and J gave up 10 bases; unmatched junction bases: 6.

The chain recombines TRBV18 with TRBJ2-7; D is unclear. The V end lost 3 bases, the J end lost 2 bases, and 8 bases lay between the germline ends. Germline V gene sequence: CDR1 KGHSH, CDR2 LQKENI. The CDR3 consists of 13 residues. The CDR3 coding sequence is TGTGCCAGCTCACCCCGCGAGGCCTACGAGCAGTACTTC. Its protein is CASSPREAYEQYF. Variable domain in full (rest from reference TRBV18 and TRBJ2-7): NAGVMQNPRHLVRRRGQEARLRCSPMKGHSHVYWYRQLPEEGLKFMVYLQKENIIDESGMPKERFSAEFPKEGPSILRIQQVVRGDSAAYFCASSPREAYEQYFGPGTRLTVT.

Only a few counts were recorded for this clonotype. V usage is TRBV10-3 and J usage is TRBJ2-5; 7 nucleotides match TRBD2. V lost 0 bases and J lost 5; bases outside the gene matches: 3. CDR3 length equals 14 residues. In germline, CDR1 is ENHRY, CDR2 SYGVKD. The CDR3 loop is CAISESQGGETQYF. The CDR3 DNA sequence: TGTGCCATCAGTGAGTCGCAGGGAGGGGAGACCCAGTACTTC.

The table lists this clonotype with a few counts. This chain uses TRBV7-6 with TRBJ1-2; D call uncertain. The germline V and J ends were trimmed by 1 base and 5 bases, with 11 bases remaining between them. Germline values: CDR1 SGHVS, CDR2 FNYEAQ. The CDR3 sequence is 14 residues long. CDR3 in amino acids: CASSLGEGGYGYTF. DNA of the CDR3: TGTGCCAGCAGCTTAGGGGAGGGTGGATATGGCTACACCTTC.

This clonotype appeared a few times. The chain employs TRBV15 and TRBJ2-7; a weak D match, TRBD2 (5 bases). V lost 0 bases and J lost 3, with 12 bases in between. CDR1 LNHNV and CDR2 YYDKDF come from the germline V gene (reference sequence). The CDR3 extends over 15 amino acids. This chain's CDR3 is CATSRDGSRDYEQYF. CDR3 in DNA: TGTGCCACCAGCAGAGATGGCAGTCGGGACTACGAGCAGTACTTC.

This clonotype has only a few counts. The V gene is TRBV9, the J gene TRBJ2-3; possibly TRBD1 for D (6 bases). V was shortened by 3 bases and J by 1 base, with 15 bases between the two germline ends. Germline loops: CDR1 SGDLS, CDR2 YYNGEE. This CDR3 is built from 16 residues. The CDR3 DNA is TGTGCCAGCAGCGGCCGGGACACGCTTCGCACAGATACGCAGTATTTT. Translating it yields CASSGRDTLRTDTQYF.

This rearrangement joins TRBV2 to TRBJ1-6; TRBD1 agrees at 7 bases. The CDR3 is made up of 18 amino acids. The germline V gene has CDR1 SNHLY and CDR2 FYNNEI. V shed 0 bases, J shed 6 bases, and the junction held 11 bases outside the gene matches. The DNA for the CDR3 is TGTGCCAGCAGTGAAGCCGGGGAAGACAGGGTTGGTAATTCACCCCTCCACTTT. Protein: CASSEAGEDRVGNSPLHF.

V is TRBV14 and J is TRBJ2-5; D not certain. The CDR3 extends over 13 amino acids. The V end was cut by 0 bases, the J end by 7 bases, with 9 bases between. Per the germline V gene, CDR1 is SGHDN and CDR2 is FVKESK. CDR3 sequence: CASSQEIVGTQYF. CDR3 nucleotide sequence: TGTGCCAGCAGCCAAGAGATTGTTGGGACCCAGTACTTC.

This rearrangement joins TRBV29-1 to TRBJ1-2; TRBD1 matches 7 bases. CDR3 length equals 14 residues. V lost 6 bases to trimming and J lost 0 bases; unmatched junction nucleotides: 7. Looked up from germline, CDR1 is SQVTM and CDR2 is ANQGSEA. CDR3 sequence reads: CSVTGYGANYGYTF. The CDR3 DNA sequence: TGCAGCGTGACAGGGTATGGGGCTAACTATGGCTACACCTTC.

The sample holds many counts of this clonotype. The chain uses TRBV7-9 and TRBJ2-3, with D possibly being TRBD1 (5 bases). V lost 3 bases and J 3 bases, leaving 10 bases between the germline ends. The CDR3 extends over 14 amino acids. Germline V gene data show CDR1 as SEHNR and CDR2 as FQNEAQ (reference sequence). For the CDR3, the DNA is TGTGCCAGCAGCTTTGGGGCAGGAACAGATACGCAGTATTTT. Amino acid sequence: CASSFGAGTDTQYF.

The chain links TRBV5-6 to TRBJ2-5, with D hard to call. The CDR3 covers 14 residues. Trimming stripped 0 bases from V and 11 bases from J, with 17 bases between. Germline values: CDR1 SGHDT, CDR2 YYEEEE. This CDR3 is CASSLGYLQHEQYF. The DNA of the CDR3 is TGTGCCAGCAGCTTGGGCTATCTCCAGCATGAGCAGTACTTC.

The genes are TRBV11-2 and TRBJ1-2; 7 bases are shared with TRBD1. CDR1 and CDR2 from the germline V gene are SGHAT and FQNNGV. V was pared by 1 base and J by 4 bases, with 18 bases of the junction left unmatched. The CDR3 extends over 19 amino acids. In DNA, the CDR3 is TGTGCCAGCAGCTTAGTCTTCTCCACCCCAGGGGGTTTGGGCTATGGCTACACCTTC. This encodes CASSLVFSTPGGLGYGYTF.

This clonotype has just a few counts. The chain carries TRBV5-1 and TRBJ1-1; D may be TRBD1 (5 bases). From germline, CDR1 is SGHRS and CDR2 YFSETQ. The V end lost 4 bases, the J end lost 6 bases, and 13 bases lay between the germline ends. The CDR3 consists of 13 residues. Here the CDR3 DNA reads TGCGCCAGCAGCCCCCAGGGCGTCCCTGAAGCTTTCTTT. The encoded protein is CASSPQGVPEAFF.

This chain connects TRBV5-1 to TRBJ1-1; the D gene is possibly TRBD1 (5 bases). Germline lookup yields CDR1 SGHRS and CDR2 YFSETQ. The CDR3 consists of 17 residues. V lost 0 bases and J lost 0, with 15 bases in between. CDR3 region: CASSLGAGRGLNTEAFF. CDR3 DNA: TGCGCCAGCAGCTTGGGTGCGGGGCGCGGTTTGAACACTGAAGCTTTCTTT.

The chain couples TRBV11-2 to TRBJ1-4; no definite D call. Trimming removed 1 base from V and 7 bases from J, with 7 bases in between. CDR1 and CDR2 (germline): SGHAT, FQNNGV. The CDR3 has 13 residues. Here the CDR3 DNA reads TGTGCCAGCAGCTTAGTGGCAGCTGAAAAACTGTTTTTT. It specifies CASSLVAAEKLFF.

The rearrangement links TRBV3-1 to TRBJ2-1; 9 positions agree with TRBD1. This CDR3 has 20 residues. CDR1 and CDR2 (germline): LGHDT, YNNKEL (reference sequence). Trimming cost V 3 bases and J 0 bases; bases outside gene matches: 15. The CDR3 nucleotides read TGTGCCAGCAGCCAGTACCCGGGACAGGGCCTCTCGAGCTCCTACAATGAGCAGTTCTTC. Protein: CASSQYPGQGLSSSYNEQFF.

The chain combines TRBV5-6 with TRBJ1-1; 7 positions agree with TRBD1. V dropped 4 bases and J dropped 3; count of bases not matched to a gene: 12. The CDR3 is 16 residues long. Germline CDR1 reads SGHDT; CDR2 reads YYEEEE. Written as DNA, the CDR3 is TGTGCCAGCAGCACAGAACCCCCGGGACAGCACACTGAAGCTTTCTTT. Protein sequence: CASSTEPPGQHTEAFF.